The rows below give T cell receptor beta chains drawn from one sample of a study of CD8+CD57+ T cells in acquired aplastic anemia. MiXCR was run by TCRdb on the reads, yielding one entry per CDR3 protein. In the table there are around 170,000 distinct CDR3 sequences, 40% to 55% of which are singletons. The specimen sequenced was sorted CD4+, CD8+, or CD8+CD57+ T cells (not recorded which) from PBMCs. These receptors all come from a human donor with aplastic anemia. Each CDR3 is given with its conserved first and last residue. The order of the fields is J gene, D gene, clone size, V gene, CDR3 protein, CDR3 DNA. A D gene is named only where the DNA matches it firmly. Clone size is given for some rows only: seen once, a few or many times, or a class if the clone is expanded.

j_gene: TRBJ2-5
d_gene: TRBD2
abundance: many
v_gene: TRBV7-6
CDR3aa: CASSQRGETQYF
CDR3nt: TGTGCCAGCAGCCAGCGGGGGGAGACCCAGTACTTC

j_gene: TRBJ2-7
d_gene: .
abundance: .
v_gene: TRBV7-9
CDR3aa: CASSFAGSSEQYF
CDR3nt: TGTGCCAGCAGCTTTGCCGGCTCCTCCGAGCAGTACTTC

j_gene: TRBJ2-7
d_gene: .
abundance: few
v_gene: TRBV6-5
CDR3aa: CASSYAGFYEQYF
CDR3nt: TGTGCCAGCAGTTACGCAGGGTTCTACGAGCAGTACTTC

j_gene: TRBJ1-5
d_gene: TRBD1
abundance: .
v_gene: TRBV6-5
CDR3aa: CASSYSGTGAGNQPQHF
CDR3nt: TGTGCCAGCAGTTACTCGGGGACAGGGGCCGGCAATCAGCCCCAGCATTTT

j_gene: TRBJ1-1
d_gene: .
abundance: .
v_gene: TRBV18
CDR3aa: CASSPPGSSSLAFF
CDR3nt: TGTGCCAGCTCACCACCGGGCAGCTCATCCCTAGCTTTCTTT

j_gene: TRBJ1-2
d_gene: .
abundance: .
v_gene: TRBV2
CDR3aa: CASSEGGSGYTF
CDR3nt: TGTGCCAGCAGTGAAGGGGGGAGCGGCTACACCTTC

j_gene: TRBJ2-5
d_gene: .
abundance: many
v_gene: TRBV6-5
CDR3aa: CASSYSLFSFQETQYF
CDR3nt: TGTGCCAGCAGTTACTCCCTATTTTCGTTCCAAGAGACCCAGTACTTC

j_gene: TRBJ2-7
d_gene: TRBD1
abundance: .
v_gene: TRBV7-9
CDR3aa: CASSGRDSYEQYF
CDR3nt: TGTGCCAGCAGCGGAAGGGACAGCTACGAGCAGTACTTC

j_gene: TRBJ2-2
d_gene: .
abundance: many
v_gene: TRBV11-1
CDR3aa: CASRTSRDTGELFF
CDR3nt: TGTGCCAGCAGGACCTCCCGGGACACCGGGGAGCTGTTTTTT

j_gene: TRBJ1-5
d_gene: TRBD1
abundance: .
v_gene: TRBV6-1
CDR3aa: CASIGTANQPQHF
CDR3nt: TGTGCCAGCATTGGGACAGCGAATCAGCCCCAGCATTTT